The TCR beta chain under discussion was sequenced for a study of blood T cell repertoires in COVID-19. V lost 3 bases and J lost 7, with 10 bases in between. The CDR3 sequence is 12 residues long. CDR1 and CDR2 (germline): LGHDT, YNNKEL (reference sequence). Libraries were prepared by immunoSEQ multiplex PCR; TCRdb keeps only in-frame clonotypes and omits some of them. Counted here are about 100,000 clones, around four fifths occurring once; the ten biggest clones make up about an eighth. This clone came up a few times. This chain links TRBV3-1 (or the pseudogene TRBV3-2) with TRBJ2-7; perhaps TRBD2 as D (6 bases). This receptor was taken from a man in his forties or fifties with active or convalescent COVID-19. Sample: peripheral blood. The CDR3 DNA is TGTGCCAGCAGCCACGGGAGTCGGGAGCAGTACTTC. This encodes CASSHGSREQYF.